Listed below are T cell receptor beta chains from one sample, sequenced in a study of blood T cell repertoires in COVID-19. Method: immunoSEQ multiplex PCR; TCRdb's copy keeps in-frame clones and lacks some. The sample contains about 220,000 clones, around 81% of which appear only once. The sample was peripheral blood. The receptors were sampled from a woman in her 30s who had recovered from COVID-19. Both conserved end residues are part of each CDR3. A D gene is named only where the DNA matches it firmly. Not all rows give a size; the values are once, few, many and, for expanded clones, a class.

d_call j_call v_call clone_size cdr3_aa cdr3_nt
TRBD1 TRBJ1-3 TRBV30 . CAWSGDRGGNTIYF TGTGCCTGGAGTGGGGACAGGGGCGGAAACACCATATATTTT
. TRBJ1-1 TRBV12-3/TRBV12-4 . CASSFRGSEAFF TGTGCCAGCAGTTTCCGGGGTAGTGAAGCTTTCTTT
TRBD1 TRBJ1-4 TRBV6-5 once CASSRDRGEKLFF TGTGCCAGCAGCCGGGACAGAGGTGAAAAACTGTTTTTT
. TRBJ2-7 TRBV19 . CASSDRATRGYEQYF TGTGCCAGTAGTGACCGGGCAACGCGGGGCTACGAGCAGTACTTC
TRBD2 TRBJ2-7 TRBV24-1 . CATSDATSGGLYEQYF TGTGCCACCAGTGACGCGACTAGCGGCGGGCTCTACGAGCAGTACTTC
. TRBJ2-3 TRBV2 . CASRRQSTDTQYF TGTGCCAGCCGAAGACAGTCCACAGATACGCAGTATTTT
. TRBJ2-2 TRBV6-4 . CASSEVGGDTGELFF TGTGCCAGCAGTGAGGTCGGAGGGGACACCGGGGAGCTGTTTTTT
. TRBJ1-1 TRBV28 . CASILAEYTEAFF TGTGCCAGTATTCTGGCGGAGTACACTGAAGCTTTCTTT
TRBD2 TRBJ2-7 TRBV5-1 . CASSLEGTSGTYEQYF TGCGCCAGCAGCTTGGAAGGGACTAGCGGAACCTACGAGCAGTACTTC
TRBD1 TRBJ2-5 TRBV11-3 few CASSLQGQAKETQYF TGTGCCAGCAGCTTACAGGGACAGGCTAAAGAGACCCAGTACTTC
TRBD1 TRBJ2-3 TRBV5-1 . CASSSGQGVTDTQYF TGCGCCAGCAGTTCCGGACAGGGGGTCACAGATACGCAGTATTTT